This passage covers 10 T cell receptor beta chains from one sample sequenced in a study of T cell clones after liver transplantation. Libraries were prepared by immunoSEQ multiplex PCR; TCRdb keeps only in-frame clonotypes and omits some of them. Found here are 45,000 to 60,000 clones, roughly 83% of them singletons; the top ten hold about 8.1%. This specimen consisted of CD4+ T cells from blood, obtained before liver transplant. The receptors shown here come from a human donor who received a liver transplant.

The V and J genes are TRBV28 and TRBJ2-5, with 7 bases matching TRBD1. V shed 3 bases and J 11 bases; nucleotides not matched to a gene: 18. Germline V gives CDR1 MDHEN, CDR2 SYDVKM. The CDR3 has 16 residues. This CDR3 reads CASSFSITGAQGFQYF. The CDR3 DNA reads as TGTGCCAGCAGTTTCTCTATAACAGGGGCCCAGGGCTTTCAGTACTTC.

This chain links TRBV27 with TRBJ2-6; possible D gene TRBD2, 7 bases. Trimming took off 5 bases at V and 2 bases at J, with 19 bases between the two ends. CDR3 length equals 18 residues. Germline CDR1 reads MNHEY; CDR2 reads SMNVEV (reference sequence). CDR3 DNA sequence: TGTGCCAGCAGTCCGCGAGGGGGGGAACGGCCTGGGGCCAACGTCCTGACTTTC. Amino acids: CASSPRGGERPGANVLTF.

V gene TRBV7-9 combines with J gene TRBJ1-2, with 7 bases fitting TRBD1. The CDR3 extends over 15 amino acids. With 4 bases clipped from V and 8 bases from J, the junction kept 13 bases outside the gene matches. Germline values: CDR1 SEHNR, CDR2 FQNEAQ (reference sequence). The CDR3 DNA reads as TGTGCCAGCAGCTCTCTTCGGGACAGCAGAGAGGGCTACACCTTC. This gives the protein CASSSLRDSREGYTF.

In its sample, this clone was seen once. The genes are TRBV7-2 and TRBJ2-1; D may match TRBD1 or TRBD2 (5 bases each). This CDR3 is 16 amino acids long. The germline CDR1 and CDR2 sequences are SGHTA and FQGNSA. V dropped 4 bases and J dropped 12 bases, with 25 bases sitting between them. In DNA, the CDR3 is TGTGCCAGCAGCTCTAGAACCGGGATTATCCCGCAGGGGCAGTTCTTC. Translation: CASSSRTGIIPQGQFF.

The chain employs TRBV6-5 and TRBJ2-3, with D tentatively TRBD2 (7 bases). V was trimmed by 2 bases and J by 11 bases, leaving 11 bases between them. The CDR3 length is 12 residues. Germline CDR1 and CDR2: MNHEY and SVGAGI. CDR3 bases: TGTGCCAGCAGTTACAGGGGGGGCGTGCAGTATTTT. Protein: CASSYRGGVQYF.

The chain combines TRBV2 with TRBJ2-1; TRBD1 might be the D (6 bases). This CDR3 contains 15 residues. The V end was cut by 6 bases, the J end by 1 base, with 13 bases between. Germline loops: CDR1 SNHLY, CDR2 FYNNEI. In DNA, the CDR3 is TGTGCCAGCAGCCGGGACACCGGATCCTACAATGAGCAGTTCTTC. It codes for CASSRDTGSYNEQFF. The full variable domain, with the rest looked up from reference TRBV2 and TRBJ2-1, is EPEVTQTPSHQVTQMGQEVILRCVPISNHLYFYWYRQILGQKVEFLVSFYNNEISEKSEIFDDQFSVERPDGSNFTLKIRSTKLEDSAMYFCASSRDTGSYNEQFFGPGTRLTVL.

The rearrangement links TRBV5-4 to TRBJ2-7, with D possibly matching TRBD2 (6 bases). Trimming removed 4 bases at V and 7 bases at J, with 21 bases between. CDR1 and CDR2 from the germline V gene are SGHNT and YYREEE (reference sequence). This CDR3 is built from 15 residues. The CDR3, as DNA: TGTGCCAGCAGCCCGGGGACTGACTCTGGGTATGAGCAGTACTTC. It encodes CASSPGTDSGYEQYF.

The chain recombines TRBV5-1 with TRBJ1-5; no clear D gene. From germline, CDR1 is SGHRS and CDR2 YFSETQ. This CDR3 is built from 14 residues. The V gene lost 0 bases and the J gene lost 4 bases, with 8 bases spanning the gap. For the CDR3, the DNA is TGCGCCAGCAGCTTGGGTGGGATAAATCAGCCCCAGCATTTT. This gives the protein CASSLGGINQPQHF.

This clone occurred once. The V call is TRBV7-2, the J call TRBJ2-3; the match to TRBD2 covers 11 bases. Trimming cost V 6 bases and J 3 bases; bases outside gene matches: 5. Germline CDR1 and CDR2: SGHTA and FQGNSA. The CDR3 runs to 15 residues. CDR3 protein: CASSLSGGATDTQYF. CDR3 sequence (DNA): TGTGCCAGCAGTCTTAGCGGGGGGGCAACAGATACGCAGTATTTT.

The V gene is TRBV12-2, the J gene TRBJ1-2; no check of the table's D call, TRBD1, against the DNA was made. TRBV12-2 is classified as a pseudogene. The CDR3 runs to 12 residues. The CDR3, as DNA: TGTGCAAGTCGCTTAGGACAGTACGGCTACACCTTC. This sequence encodes CASRLGQYGYTF.